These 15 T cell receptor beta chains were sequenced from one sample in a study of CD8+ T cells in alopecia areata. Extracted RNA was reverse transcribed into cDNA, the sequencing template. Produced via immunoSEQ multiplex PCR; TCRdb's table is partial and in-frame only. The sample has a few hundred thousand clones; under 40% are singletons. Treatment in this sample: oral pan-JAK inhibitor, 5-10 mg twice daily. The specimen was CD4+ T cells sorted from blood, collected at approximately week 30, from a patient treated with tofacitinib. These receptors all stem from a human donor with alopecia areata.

The CDR3 DNA sequence: TGTGCCAGCAGTAGAACAGGACAGACCTCCTCTGGCTACACCTTC. As protein: CASSRTGQTSSGYTF. The rearrangement links TRBV6-5 to TRBJ1-2; D is possibly TRBD1 (6 bases). This CDR3 has 15 amino acids. In germline, CDR1 is MNHEY, CDR2 SVGAGI. V was trimmed by 5 bases and J by 7 bases, leaving 20 bases between them.

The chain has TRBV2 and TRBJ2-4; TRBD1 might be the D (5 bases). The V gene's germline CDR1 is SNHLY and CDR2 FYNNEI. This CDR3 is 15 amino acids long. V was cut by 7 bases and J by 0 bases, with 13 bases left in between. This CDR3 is CASIPDSLAKNIQYF. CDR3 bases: TGTGCCAGCATTCCAGACAGCCTAGCCAAAAACATTCAGTACTTC. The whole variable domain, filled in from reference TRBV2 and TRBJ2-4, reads EPEVTQTPSHQVTQMGQEVILRCVPISNHLYFYWYRQILGQKVEFLVSFYNNEISEKSEIFDDQFSVERPDGSNFTLKIRSTKLEDSAMYFCASIPDSLAKNIQYFGAGTRLSVL.

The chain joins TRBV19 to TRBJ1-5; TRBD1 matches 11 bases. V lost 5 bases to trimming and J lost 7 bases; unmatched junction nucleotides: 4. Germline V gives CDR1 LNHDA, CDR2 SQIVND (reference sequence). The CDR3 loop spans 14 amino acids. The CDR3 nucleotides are TGTGCCAGTAGTGCGGACAGGGGGCGGCAGCCCCAGCATTTT. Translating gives CASSADRGRQPQHF.

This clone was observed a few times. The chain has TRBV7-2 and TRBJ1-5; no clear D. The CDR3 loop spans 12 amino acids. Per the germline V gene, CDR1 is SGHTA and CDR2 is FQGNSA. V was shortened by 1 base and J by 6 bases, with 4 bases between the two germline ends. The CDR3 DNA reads TGTGCCAGCAGCTTAGGGGTTCAGCCCCAGCATTTT. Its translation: CASSLGVQPQHF.

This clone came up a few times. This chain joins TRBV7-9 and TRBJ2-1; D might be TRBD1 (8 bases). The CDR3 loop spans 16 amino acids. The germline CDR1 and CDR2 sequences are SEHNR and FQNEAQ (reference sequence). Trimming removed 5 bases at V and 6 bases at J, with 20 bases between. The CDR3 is CASSTTREGQVNEQFF. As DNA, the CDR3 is TGTGCCAGCAGCACAACCAGGGAGGGACAGGTCAATGAGCAGTTCTTC.

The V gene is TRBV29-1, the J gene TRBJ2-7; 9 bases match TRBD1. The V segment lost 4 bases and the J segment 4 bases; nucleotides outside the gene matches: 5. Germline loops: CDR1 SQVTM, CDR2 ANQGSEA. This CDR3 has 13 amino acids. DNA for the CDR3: TGCAGCGTTGGTAAGGACAGGGGTTACGAGCAGTACTTC. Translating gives CSVGKDRGYEQYF.

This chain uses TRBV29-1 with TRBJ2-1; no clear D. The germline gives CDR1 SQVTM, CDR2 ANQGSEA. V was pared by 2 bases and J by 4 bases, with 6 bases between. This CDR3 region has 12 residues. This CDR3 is CSVETDYNEQFF. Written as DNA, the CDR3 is TGCAGCGTTGAAACAGATTACAATGAGCAGTTCTTC.

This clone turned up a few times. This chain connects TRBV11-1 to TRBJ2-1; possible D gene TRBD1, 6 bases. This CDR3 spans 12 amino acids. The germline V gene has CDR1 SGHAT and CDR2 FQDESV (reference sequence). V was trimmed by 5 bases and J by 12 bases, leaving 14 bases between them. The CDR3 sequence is CASSLRRGWQFF. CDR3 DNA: TGTGCCAGCAGCCTCCGCAGGGGATGGCAGTTCTTC. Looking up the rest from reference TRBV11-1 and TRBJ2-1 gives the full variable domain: EAEVAQSPRYKITEKSQAVAFWCDPISGHATLYWYRQILGQGPELLVQFQDESVVDDSQLPKDRFSAERLKGVDSTLKIQPAELGDSAMYLCASSLRRGWQFFGPGTRLTVL.

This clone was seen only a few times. The CDR3 loop is CASRDGQGNTIYF. CDR3 in DNA: TGTGCCAGCAGAGATGGACAGGGGAACACCATATATTTT. This sequence joins TRBV6-1 and TRBJ1-3; 9 bases map to TRBD1. The trim removed 6 bases at V and 7 bases at J, leaving 4 bases unmatched. This CDR3 spans 13 amino acids. Germline CDR1 and CDR2: MNHNS and SASEGT.

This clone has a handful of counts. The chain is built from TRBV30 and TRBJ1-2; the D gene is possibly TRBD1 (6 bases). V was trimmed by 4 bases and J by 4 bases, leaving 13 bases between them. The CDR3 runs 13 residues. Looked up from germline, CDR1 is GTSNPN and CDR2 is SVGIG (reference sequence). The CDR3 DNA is TGTGCCTGGACCCCGGGACATCCCTATGGCTACACCTTC. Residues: CAWTPGHPYGYTF.

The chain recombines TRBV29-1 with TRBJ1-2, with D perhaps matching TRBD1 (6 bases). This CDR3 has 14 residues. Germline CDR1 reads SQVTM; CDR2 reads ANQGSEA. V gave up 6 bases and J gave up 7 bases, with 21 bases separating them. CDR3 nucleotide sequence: TGCAGCGTGACACTACAGGGTGGCTTAGGTGGCTACACCTTC. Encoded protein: CSVTLQGGLGGYTF. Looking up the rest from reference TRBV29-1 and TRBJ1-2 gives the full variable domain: SAVISQKPSRDICQRGTSLTIQCQVDSQVTMMFWYRQQPGQSLTLIATANQGSEATYESGFVIDKFPISRPNLTFSTLTVSNMSPEDSSIYLCSVTLQGGLGGYTFGSGTRLTVV.

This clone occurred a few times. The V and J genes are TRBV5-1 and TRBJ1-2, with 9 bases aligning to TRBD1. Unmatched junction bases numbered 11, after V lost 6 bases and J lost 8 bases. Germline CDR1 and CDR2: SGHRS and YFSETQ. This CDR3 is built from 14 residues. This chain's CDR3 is CASTEQGAGGGYTF. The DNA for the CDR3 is TGCGCCAGCACCGAACAGGGGGCAGGAGGAGGCTACACCTTC.

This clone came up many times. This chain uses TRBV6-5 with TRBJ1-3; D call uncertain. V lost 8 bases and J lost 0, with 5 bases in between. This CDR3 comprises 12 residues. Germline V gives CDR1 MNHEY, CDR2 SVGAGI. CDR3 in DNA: TGTGCCAGCTGTTCCTCTGGAAACACCATATATTTT. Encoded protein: CASCSSGNTIYF.

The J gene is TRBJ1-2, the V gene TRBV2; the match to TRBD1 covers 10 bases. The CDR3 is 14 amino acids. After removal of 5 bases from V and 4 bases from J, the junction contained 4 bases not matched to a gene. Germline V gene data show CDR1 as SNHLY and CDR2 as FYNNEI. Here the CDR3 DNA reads TGTGCCAGCAGTCCCGGACAGGGGGGCTATGGCTACACCTTC. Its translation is CASSPGQGGYGYTF.

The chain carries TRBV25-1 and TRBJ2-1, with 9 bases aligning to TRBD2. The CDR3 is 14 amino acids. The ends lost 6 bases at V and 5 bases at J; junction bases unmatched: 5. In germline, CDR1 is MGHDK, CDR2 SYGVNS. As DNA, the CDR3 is TGTGCCAGCAGAAAGACTAGCGGCAACAATGAGCAGTTCTTC. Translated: CASRKTSGNNEQFF. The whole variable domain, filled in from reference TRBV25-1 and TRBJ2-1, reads EADIYQTPRYLVIGTGKKITLECSQTMGHDKMYWYQQDPGMELHLIHYSYGVNSTEKGDLSSESTVSRIRTEHFPLTLESARPSHTSQYLCASRKTSGNNEQFFGPGTRLTVL.